The rows below give T cell receptor beta chains drawn from one sample of a study of identical twins. TCRdb called the 5' RACE reads again in MiXCR, with one record for every CDR3 protein. The data hold 250,000 or so distinct CDR3 sequences, with around 8% observed a single time. These data were also filed under a second study, of yellow fever vaccine responses in identical twins.

Sequencing was done on a sample of CD8+ T cells sorted from blood. These receptors were obtained from a woman under 30 in good health. Both conserved end residues are part of each CDR3. Part of the rows lack a size; the others show once, few, many or a class for expanded clones.

len: 13; j_gene: TRBJ2-7; v_gene: TRBV16; abundance: -; CDR3aa: CASSQSLTYEQYF
len: 13; j_gene: TRBJ2-3; v_gene: TRBV27; abundance: -; CDR3aa: CASSYSRTDTQYF
len: 18; j_gene: TRBJ2-5; v_gene: TRBV11-2; abundance: few; CDR3aa: CASSSQDSGQTRSETQYF
len: 14; j_gene: TRBJ2-5; v_gene: TRBV29-1; abundance: many; CDR3aa: CSVVLWTAQETQYF
len: 18; j_gene: TRBJ2-1; v_gene: TRBV12-3/TRBV12-4; abundance: -; CDR3aa: CASSFSATGFEVVNEQFF
len: 16; j_gene: TRBJ2-3; v_gene: TRBV28; abundance: few; CDR3aa: CASSFQKETSTDTQYF
len: 13; j_gene: TRBJ2-1; v_gene: TRBV29-1; abundance: many; CDR3aa: CSVLGHSYNEQFF
len: 15; j_gene: TRBJ2-3; v_gene: TRBV3-1; abundance: few; CDR3aa: CASSQVWGRTDTQYF
len: 11; j_gene: TRBJ2-7; v_gene: TRBV27; abundance: -; CDR3aa: CASSALYEQYF
len: 15; j_gene: TRBJ2-5; v_gene: TRBV7-9; abundance: many; CDR3aa: CASSSGQGDIETQYF
len: 13; j_gene: TRBJ2-1; v_gene: TRBV27; abundance: few; CDR3aa: CASAGLQTNEQFF
len: 15; j_gene: TRBJ2-1; v_gene: TRBV25-1; abundance: many; CDR3aa: CASSEYTTSGNEQFF
len: 16; j_gene: TRBJ2-6; v_gene: TRBV6-1; abundance: many; CDR3aa: CASVTKDRTGANVLTF
len: 18; j_gene: TRBJ2-3; v_gene: TRBV9; abundance: few; CDR3aa: CASSSRLAGGESTDTQYF
len: 15; j_gene: TRBJ2-7; v_gene: TRBV27; abundance: many; CDR3aa: CASSLQDRGNYEQYF
len: 12; j_gene: TRBJ2-1; v_gene: TRBV11-2; abundance: many; CDR3aa: CASSFSPGEQFF
len: 12; j_gene: TRBJ2-7; v_gene: TRBV29-1; abundance: many; CDR3aa: CSVVGADYEQYF
len: 12; j_gene: TRBJ2-1; v_gene: TRBV30; abundance: many; CDR3aa: CALEAQNNEQFF
len: 10; j_gene: TRBJ2-2; v_gene: TRBV3-1; abundance: few; CDR3aa: CASSQRKLFF
len: 16; j_gene: TRBJ2-2; v_gene: TRBV4-3; abundance: -; CDR3aa: CASSQDNLRTNGELFF
len: 14; j_gene: TRBJ2-3; v_gene: TRBV30; abundance: -; CDR3aa: CAWSVPLSTDTQYF
len: 15; j_gene: TRBJ2-1; v_gene: TRBV3-1; abundance: -; CDR3aa: CASSQDLGANNEQFF
len: 14; j_gene: TRBJ2-7; v_gene: TRBV12-3/TRBV12-4; abundance: many; CDR3aa: CASSFFQAPFEQYF
len: 12; j_gene: TRBJ1-1; v_gene: TRBV11-2; abundance: -; CDR3aa: CASSRRNTEAFF
len: 17; j_gene: TRBJ2-1; v_gene: TRBV5-1; abundance: -; CDR3aa: CASALMGSGGLYNEQFF
len: 16; j_gene: TRBJ2-6; v_gene: TRBV7-9; abundance: -; CDR3aa: CASRSGRNSGANVLTF
len: 14; j_gene: TRBJ2-3; v_gene: TRBV12-3/TRBV12-4; abundance: many; CDR3aa: CASSDETGRDTQYF
len: 14; j_gene: TRBJ2-2; v_gene: TRBV3-1; abundance: -; CDR3aa: CASSLFQGTGELFF
len: 17; j_gene: TRBJ2-4; v_gene: TRBV4-3; abundance: many; CDR3aa: CASSQDRQTLAKNIQYF
len: 14; j_gene: TRBJ1-5; v_gene: TRBV7-9; abundance: -; CDR3aa: CASSPDGTNQPQHF
len: 18; j_gene: TRBJ2-3; v_gene: TRBV4-3; abundance: -; CDR3aa: CASSQELRFAEGADTQYF
len: 16; j_gene: TRBJ2-5; v_gene: TRBV12-3/TRBV12-4; abundance: few; CDR3aa: CASSHRTGTRQETQYF
len: 13; j_gene: TRBJ2-2; v_gene: TRBV25-1; abundance: -; CDR3aa: CASEQGADGELFF
len: 12; j_gene: TRBJ2-7; v_gene: TRBV10-3; abundance: -; CDR3aa: CAIRGAGNEQYF
len: 13; j_gene: TRBJ2-1; v_gene: TRBV5-1; abundance: many; CDR3aa: CASSPPDRNEQFF
len: 17; j_gene: TRBJ2-2; v_gene: TRBV4-3; abundance: many; CDR3aa: CASSHGGLAANTGELFF
len: 15; j_gene: TRBJ1-1; v_gene: TRBV29-1; abundance: many; CDR3aa: CSARYGSAGDTEAFF
len: 16; j_gene: TRBJ1-6; v_gene: TRBV4-1; abundance: many; CDR3aa: CASSQDSTGGLSPLHF
len: 15; j_gene: TRBJ2-1; v_gene: TRBV7-2; abundance: many; CDR3aa: CASSYPGLAGNEQFF
len: 15; j_gene: TRBJ2-4; v_gene: TRBV7-2; abundance: -; CDR3aa: CASSTSPGTIYIQYF
len: 17; j_gene: TRBJ2-5; v_gene: TRBV9; abundance: -; CDR3aa: CASSPHMWGGSQETQYF
len: 13; j_gene: TRBJ2-4; v_gene: TRBV28; abundance: -; CDR3aa: CASSTVAKNIQYF
len: 14; j_gene: TRBJ2-1; v_gene: TRBV7-8; abundance: many; CDR3aa: CASSRTSGYNEQFF
len: 13; j_gene: TRBJ1-2; v_gene: TRBV5-1; abundance: few; CDR3aa: CASSFGTGGGYTF
len: 16; j_gene: TRBJ2-7; v_gene: TRBV4-3; abundance: many; CDR3aa: CASSQDLRGGGYEQYF
len: 13; j_gene: TRBJ1-2; v_gene: TRBV4-2; abundance: few; CDR3aa: CASSQGQPYGYTF
len: 15; j_gene: TRBJ2-1; v_gene: TRBV5-5; abundance: -; CDR3aa: CASSLPGLEDNEQFF
len: 15; j_gene: TRBJ2-3; v_gene: TRBV28; abundance: -; CDR3aa: CASSPDKVVTDTQYF
len: 12; j_gene: TRBJ1-4; v_gene: TRBV29-1; abundance: many; CDR3aa: CGGGGTNEKLFF
len: 14; j_gene: TRBJ2-7; v_gene: TRBV29-1; abundance: -; CDR3aa: CSVTLAGRSYEQYF
len: 17; j_gene: TRBJ1-3; v_gene: TRBV4-1; abundance: few; CDR3aa: CASSLTGQATSGNTIYF
len: 13; j_gene: TRBJ1-2; v_gene: TRBV12-3/TRBV12-4; abundance: few; CDR3aa: CASSFLSGYGYTF
len: 17; j_gene: TRBJ2-1; v_gene: TRBV4-1; abundance: -; CDR3aa: CASSPLLTGGFDNEQFF
len: 15; j_gene: TRBJ2-1; v_gene: TRBV28; abundance: many; CDR3aa: CASSLNGASPNEQFF